The 26 T cell receptor beta chains below were found in one sample sequenced in a study of T cells in women clearing cervical HPV infection. Here immunoSEQ multiplex PCR was the method, and the copy in TCRdb shows in-frame clones only, minus some. This specimen shows about 40,000 clones; the ten leading clones hold about 6%. Sequenced material: blood buffy coat. These receptors originate from a woman between 18 and 75 years old with a cervical HPV16 infection that either progressed to CIN3+ or cleared (not recorded which).

Comments on this clone: The read comes to an end 3 residues before the CDR3 does, leaving the germline J gene to fill in the end. The chain has TRBV18 and TRBJ2-1; the match to TRBD2 covers 9 bases. From germline, CDR1 is KGHSH and CDR2 LQKENI. Trimming cost V 1 base and J 7 bases; bases outside gene matches: 8. This CDR3 comprises 16 residues. The chain's CDR3 is CASSPRGGRALNEQFF. The CDR3 DNA, read in part, is TGTGCCAGCTCACCACGCGGCGGGAGGGCCCTTAATGAG.

In regard to this clone: The sequence runs out 3 residues before the end of the CDR3; the remainder is reconstructed from the germline J gene. The rearrangement links TRBV4-1 to TRBJ2-7; 7 bases match TRBD2. CDR3 length: 14 amino acids. CDR1 is MGHRA, CDR2 YSYEKL, per germline. The V segment lost 4 bases and the J segment 2 bases; nucleotides outside the gene matches: 5. The CDR3 region is CASSPLGLAYEQYF. CDR3 DNA, as far as it was read: TGCGCCAGCAGCCCTCTCGGACTAGCCTACGAG.

Turning to this clone: The CDR3 is cut off 3 residues early in the read; its end comes from the germline J gene. The chain links TRBV19 to TRBJ1-2; the match to TRBD1 covers 10 bases. Germline V lookup: CDR1 LNHDA, CDR2 SQIVND (reference sequence). The CDR3 runs 14 residues. Incomplete CDR3 DNA: TGTGCCAGTAGTGCTGGACAGGGGGACTACGAC. Its translation: CASSAGQGDYD. The entire CDR3 protein is CASSAGQGDYDYTF.

Comments on this clone: The CDR3 is cut off 3 residues early in the read; its end comes from the germline J gene. The rearrangement links TRBV20-1 to TRBJ2-1; 8 positions agree with TRBD2. Germline V CDR1 and CDR2: DFQATT, SNEGSKA (reference sequence). The CDR3 has 15 residues. Trimming at V came to 0 bases and at J to 3 bases, leaving 4 bases not matched to a gene. Partial CDR3 DNA: TGCAGTGCTAGAGATGCCGCGGGAGGCTACAATGAG. It yields the protein CSARDAAGGYNE. The CDR3 in full is CSARDAAGGYNEQFF.

On this clone: A read error may produce the germline difference seen at one junction end. The read falls 3 residues short of the CDR3 end, and the missing part is taken from the germline J gene. The chain joins TRBV4-2 to TRBJ2-3; D may be TRBD2 (5 bases). The germline V gene has CDR1 LGHNA and CDR2 YNFKEQ. The CDR3 sequence is 15 residues long. CDR3 protein: CASSQAPGETDTQYF. The CDR3 bases that were read are TGCGCCAGCAGCCAAGCGCCCGGGGAAACAGATACG.

Comment on this clone: The read ends 3 residues shy of where the CDR3 ends; the end is completed using the germline J gene. This chain connects TRBV29-1 to TRBJ2-3; tentatively, D is TRBD1 (7 bases). Germline CDR1 and CDR2: SQVTM and ANQGSEA. This CDR3 comprises 13 residues. CDR3 sequence: CSGWQGGKETQYF. The CDR3 DNA, read in part, is TGCAGCGGCTGGCAGGGGGGTAAAGAGACG.

A note on this clone: The DNA ends 3 residues before the CDR3 does, and the rest of the CDR3 is filled in from the germline J gene. This chain uses TRBV19 with TRBJ2-3; TRBD2 matches 8 bases. Germline V gene lookup returns CDR1 LNHDA and CDR2 SQIVND (reference sequence). The junction had 4 bases not matched to a gene; V was cut back by 3 bases and J by 5 bases. CDR3 size: 14 residues. The CDR3 loop is CASSIGLAGDTQYF. The sequenced CDR3 bases are TGTGCCAGTAGTATTGGGCTAGCGGGAGATACG.

Comments on this clone: The read halts 3 residues ahead of the CDR3 end, with the missing end drawn from the germline J gene. The chain carries TRBV4-1 and TRBJ2-3, with 10 bases lining up with TRBD2. Trimming removed 0 bases from V and 1 base from J; junction bases left unmatched: 4. Germline values: CDR1 MGHRA, CDR2 YSYEKL. The CDR3 runs to 17 residues. Incomplete CDR3 DNA: TGCGCCAGCAGCCAAGATCGTGGGACTAGCGGCACAGATACG. It codes for CASSQDRGTSGTDT. The entire CDR3 protein reads CASSQDRGTSGTDTQYF.

For this clone: The read ends 3 residues before the CDR3 terminus; that terminus is restored from the germline J gene. The chain employs TRBV12-3 or TRBV12-4 and TRBJ2-4; 9 bases map to TRBD1. V trimming: 3 bases; J trimming: 3 bases; junction bases outside the gene matches: 0. The CDR3 loop spans 14 amino acids. CDR3 amino acids: CASSLTGGKNIQYF. The sequenced CDR3 bases are TGTGCCAGCAGTTTGACAGGGGGCAAAAACATT.

Points on this clone: The DNA ends 3 residues before the CDR3 does, and the rest of the CDR3 is filled in from the germline J gene. The chain couples TRBV11-2 to TRBJ2-7; D call uncertain. CDR3 length equals 15 residues. V lost 5 bases and J lost 2, with 16 bases in between. CDR1 and CDR2 (germline): SGHAT, FQNNGV. The sequenced CDR3 bases are TGTGCCAGCAGCAAAGCTAGAGAAATAACCTACGAG. Residues: CASSKAREITYE. The entire CDR3 sequence reads CASSKAREITYEQYF.

Concerning this clone: The read is 3 residues too short to cover the CDR3 end, so that end is filled in from the germline J gene. This chain connects TRBV28 to TRBJ2-3; TRBD2 aligns across 13 bases. There are 16 residues in the CDR3. V lost 5 bases to trimming and J lost 3 bases; unmatched junction nucleotides: 5. Germline loops: CDR1 MDHEN, CDR2 SYDVKM. The CDR3 DNA, read in part, is TGTGCCAGCAGTCAAGGACTAGCGGGAGAAACAGATACG. It translates to CASSQGLAGETDT. The entire CDR3 reads CASSQGLAGETDTQYF.

For this clone: Read sequence stops 3 residues before the CDR3 end, and the germline J gene provides the missing end. This chain links TRBV20-1 with TRBJ2-7; TRBD1 is a possible D gene (6 bases). V was clipped by 1 base and J by 5 bases, with 15 bases between them. The CDR3 consists of 14 residues. CDR1 and CDR2 (germline): DFQATT, SNEGSKA (reference sequence). This CDR3 is CSARVPTRGNEQYF. Incomplete CDR3 DNA: TGCAGTGCTAGAGTCCCCACCAGGGGTAACGAG.

A word on this clone: The read is 3 residues too short to cover the CDR3 end, so that end is filled in from the germline J gene. The rearrangement links TRBV5-6 to TRBJ2-5; 11 bases agree with TRBD2. CDR3 length equals 14 residues. Looked up from germline, CDR1 is SGHDT and CDR2 is YYEEEE. CDR3 DNA, as far as it was read: TGTGCCAGCACCGAGACTAGCGGGGTGGATACC. Its translation: CASTETSGVDT. The entire CDR3 reads CASTETSGVDTQYF.

As to this clone: Read data end 3 residues before the CDR3 end; the end is taken from the germline J gene. V usage is TRBV19 and J usage is TRBJ1-2; D may be TRBD1 (5 bases). Germline values: CDR1 LNHDA, CDR2 SQIVND (reference sequence). The CDR3 consists of 17 residues. CDR3: CASTPTPGTSAADTYTF. The CDR3 DNA, read in part, is TGTGCCAGTACCCCCACCCCCGGGACTAGCGCGGCAGATACC.

Concerning this clone itself: The read falls 3 residues short of the CDR3 end, and the missing part is taken from the germline J gene. The chain uses TRBV5-1 and TRBJ1-4, with TRBD1 identical over 8 bases. The CDR3 contains 14 residues. Losses at the gene ends were 4 bases for V and 7 bases for J; bases not matched to a gene: 6. Per the germline V gene, CDR1 is SGHRS and CDR2 is YFSETQ. Partial CDR3 DNA: TGCGCCAGCAGCATCGGACAGGGTGGTGAAAAA. Its protein is CASSIGQGGEK. The whole CDR3 protein is CASSIGQGGEKLFF.

Comments on this clone: Read sequence stops 3 residues before the CDR3 end, and the germline J gene provides the missing end. The chain links TRBV5-5 to TRBJ2-5; TRBD2 matches 8 bases. The CDR3 is 15 residues long. Germline V gene sequence: CDR1 SGHKS, CDR2 YYEKEE (reference sequence). The covered CDR3 bases are TGTGCCAGCAGGGCGGGACTAGTGGTCACAGATACC. It encodes CASRAGLVVTDT. The full CDR3 sequence reads CASRAGLVVTDTQYF.

The CDR3 DNA, read in part, is TGTGCCAGCAGCCAAGGGACAGCCGAAAGGAATGAG. Translated, it gives CASSQGTAERNE. The full-length CDR3 reads as CASSQGTAERNEQFF. The rearrangement uses TRBV3-1 (or the pseudogene TRBV3-2) and TRBJ2-1; possibly TRBD1 for D (6 bases). The read terminates 3 residues before the CDR3 end, so the remaining end is supplied by the germline J gene. Trimming left V 1 base short and J 7 bases short, with 14 bases between. Germline lookup yields CDR1 LGHDT and CDR2 YNNKEL (reference sequence). This CDR3 region has 15 residues.

A remark on this clone: The read halts 3 residues ahead of the CDR3 end, with the missing end drawn from the germline J gene. The chain links TRBV6-2 or TRBV6-3 to TRBJ1-2, with a weak D call TRBD1 (5 bases). Germline V gene lookup returns CDR1 MNHEY and CDR2 SVGEGT. The CDR3 spans 16 residues. Partial CDR3 DNA: TGTGCCAGCAGTTACCCCTTGCGGACATCCTTGCACAAC. Amino acids: CASSYPLRTSLHN. The entire CDR3 protein is CASSYPLRTSLHNYTF.

As regards this clone: The CDR3 end falls 3 residues outside the read, so it is completed with the germline J gene. The chain links TRBV20-1 to TRBJ2-7; tentatively, D is TRBD2 (6 bases). CDR3 length: 14 residues. Germline V gene lookup returns CDR1 DFQATT and CDR2 SNEGSKA (reference sequence). V was pared by 2 bases and J by 0 bases, with 11 bases between. The CDR3 reads CSARFGGDSYEQYF. CDR3 DNA (partial): TGCAGTGCTAGATTTGGAGGGGACTCCTACGAG.

As regards this clone: The read terminates 3 residues ahead of where the CDR3 ends, so the germline J gene completes it. The chain combines TRBV29-1 with TRBJ1-1, with a possible D match to TRBD1 (6 bases). V was trimmed by 4 bases and J by 1 base, leaving 10 bases between them. Germline V gene sequence: CDR1 SQVTM, CDR2 ANQGSEA. The CDR3 is 13 residues long. The DNA read from the CDR3 is TGCAGCGTTGTCGCGACAGGGAACACTGAA. Translating it yields CSVVATGNTE. The complete CDR3 sequence is CSVVATGNTEAFF.

Note on this clone: The read gets to within 3 residues of the CDR3 end, and the germline J gene fills in the rest. This sequence joins TRBV30 and TRBJ2-3; 11 bases are shared with TRBD1. Germline V gives CDR1 GTSNPN, CDR2 SVGIG (reference sequence). The CDR3 contains 15 residues. The sequenced CDR3 bases are TGTGCCTGGAGCGTACGGGACAGGGGGTTCCAGCCG. Protein product: CAWSVRDRGFQP. In full, the CDR3 is CAWSVRDRGFQPQYF.

Note on this clone: With the read ending 3 residues before the CDR3 end, the germline J gene is used to fill in that end. The chain is built from TRBV19 and TRBJ2-1; the match to TRBD2 covers 11 bases. This CDR3 region has 19 residues. V gave up 0 bases and J gave up 5 bases; unmatched junction bases: 12. The germline V gene encodes CDR1 LNHDA and CDR2 SQIVND (reference sequence). CDR3 sequence reads: CASSIDRTSGSLINNEQFF. The DNA read from the CDR3 is TGTGCCAGTAGTATAGATCGAACTAGCGGGAGCTTAATCAACAATGAG.

As to this clone: The read stops 3 residues short of the end of the CDR3; the missing end is completed from the germline J gene. This chain joins TRBV20-1 and TRBJ1-2; D perhaps matches TRBD1 (5 bases). The CDR3 is 12 amino acids. V shed 3 bases and J shed 5 bases, with 10 bases lying between them. Per germline, CDR1 DFQATT and CDR2 SNEGSKA (reference sequence). CDR3 sequence reads: CSASWEGYGYTF. The covered CDR3 bases are TGCAGTGCTAGCTGGGAGGGGTATGGC.

Note on this clone: Read data end 3 residues before the CDR3 end; the end is taken from the germline J gene. J is TRBJ2-3 and V is TRBV6-2 or TRBV6-3; tentatively, D is TRBD2 (6 bases). CDR3 size: 16 residues. CDR1 and CDR2 (germline): MNHEY, SVGEGT. V was shortened by 4 bases and J by 0 bases, with 14 bases between the two germline ends. The CDR3 protein is CASSWRSGPSTDTQYF. The CDR3 DNA, read in part, is TGTGCCAGCAGTTGGCGAAGCGGGCCGAGCACAGATACG.

Points on this clone: The CDR3 end falls 3 residues outside the read, so it is completed with the germline J gene. Other DNA sequences within the sample encode an identical CDR3. The chain links TRBV6-1 to TRBJ2-7, with 11 positions matching TRBD2. The CDR3 has 15 amino acids. V shed 4 bases and J 4 bases; nucleotides not matched to a gene: 6. The germline V gene has CDR1 MNHNS and CDR2 SASEGT. Incomplete CDR3 DNA: TGTGCCAGCAGTGCTGGAACTAGCGGGAGTTACGAG. Translating it yields CASSAGTSGSYE. The entire CDR3 is CASSAGTSGSYEQYF.

Turning to this clone: The CDR3 end falls 3 residues outside the read, so it is completed with the germline J gene. The chain carries TRBV6-2 or TRBV6-3 and TRBJ2-7, with D perhaps TRBD2 (5 bases). There are 15 residues in the CDR3. V was cut by 2 bases and J by 4 bases, with 15 bases left in between. Germline assignment: CDR1 MNHEY and CDR2 SVGEGT. The CDR3 bases that were read are TGTGCCAGCAGTTACGGGTACGGACTTCTTTACGAG. Encoded protein: CASSYGYGLLYE. The full CDR3 protein reads CASSYGYGLLYEQYF.